Listed below are T cell receptor beta chains from one sample, sequenced in a study of T cell changes during pregnancy in multiple sclerosis. The table came from immunoSEQ multiplex PCR; TCRdb's copy has only in-frame clones and leaves some out. The sample consists of 55,000 or so clones, roughly 90% of them appearing once. The source was CD4+ T cells from peripheral blood mononuclear cells, collected after pregnancy. These receptors were taken from a female donor with multiple sclerosis, enrolled in a pregnancy study. Each CDR3 is given with its conserved first and last residue. A D gene is named only where the DNA matches it firmly. For some rows the clone size is stated as once, few or many, or as a class when expanded; others skip it.

clone_size,d_call,v_call,j_call,cdr3_aa,cdr3_nt
-,TRBD1,TRBV15,TRBJ2-7,CATSTPGWTGGRGEQYF,TGTGCCACCAGCACGCCCGGTTGGACAGGGGGCCGGGGCGAGCAGTACTTC
once,TRBD1,TRBV10-3,TRBJ1-1,CARERDRGKGSTEAFF,TGTGCCAGGGAAAGGGACAGGGGAAAGGGGAGCACTGAAGCTTTCTTT
once,TRBD1,TRBV6-5,TRBJ2-7,CASRRTGDQNLVQYF,TGTGCCAGCAGGAGAACAGGGGACCAAAATCTAGTGCAGTACTTC
-,TRBD1,TRBV29-1,TRBJ2-3,CSVTGTGATDTQYF,TGCAGCGTTACCGGGACAGGGGCCACAGATACGCAGTATTTT
once,-,TRBV7-3,TRBJ2-1,CASSSKQGYNEQFF,TGTGCCAGCAGCTCTAAACAGGGATACAATGAGCAGTTCTTC
-,-,TRBV5-8,TRBJ1-6,CASSLTLRTENYNSPLHF,TGTGCCAGCAGCTTGACACTACGGACAGAAAACTATAATTCACCCCTCCACTTT
-,-,TRBV11-2,TRBJ2-7,CASSFLGQGGYEQYF,TGTGCCAGCAGCTTTCTTGGACAGGGAGGGTACGAGCAGTACTTC
-,-,TRBV6-1,TRBJ1-6,CAITLGGEVSPLHF,TGTGCCATAACCCTAGGGGGGGAGGTGTCACCCCTCCACTTT
-,-,TRBV6-5,TRBJ1-2,CASSFRGAGYTF,TGTGCCAGCAGTTTCAGGGGTGCGGGCTACACCTTC
few,-,TRBV7-9,TRBJ1-2,CASSSRDNGYTF,TGTGCCAGCAGCTCGAGGGACAATGGCTACACCTTC
-,TRBD1,TRBV7-2,TRBJ1-2,CASSHTGVNYGYTF,TGTGCCAGCAGCCATACAGGGGTGAACTATGGCTACACCTTC
-,TRBD1,TRBV30,TRBJ1-1,CAWTTGAGEAFF,TGTGCCTGGACCACAGGGGCGGGTGAAGCTTTCTTT
-,-,TRBV29-1,TRBJ2-1,CSVLEGGENEQFF,TGCAGCGTTCTCGAGGGGGGGGAAAATGAGCAGTTCTTC
-,-,TRBV7-9,TRBJ2-2,CASSLRTVDTGELFF,TGTGCCAGCAGCTTACGGACAGTGGACACCGGGGAGCTGTTTTTT
-,-,TRBV9,TRBJ2-7,CASSVTGQVYEQYF,TGTGCCAGCAGCGTGACGGGACAAGTTTACGAGCAGTACTTC
-,-,TRBV18,TRBJ2-7,CASSPTRVGYEQYF,TGTGCCAGCTCACCGACGAGGGTGGGATACGAGCAGTACTTC
once,-,TRBV7-2,TRBJ2-3,CASSLNLRSKDTQYF,TGTGCCAGCAGCTTAAATCTAAGAAGCAAAGATACGCAGTATTTT
-,-,TRBV18,TRBJ1-6,CASSPLGDRKNSPLHF,TGTGCCAGCTCACCACTTGGAGACAGGAAGAATTCACCCCTCCACTTT
-,TRBD2,TRBV11-1,TRBJ2-1,CASSRSGGASNEQFF,TGTGCCAGCAGCCGTAGCGGGGGGGCCAGCAATGAGCAGTTCTTC
-,-,TRBV13,TRBJ2-7,CASSLGGWRGYEQYF,TGTGCCAGCAGCTTAGGCGGTTGGAGGGGCTACGAGCAGTACTTC
-,TRBD2,TRBV4-2,TRBJ2-5,CASSQEPVVAGVETQYF,TGTGCCAGCAGCCAAGAACCGGTAGTAGCGGGGGTAGAGACCCAGTACTTC
once,-,TRBV28,TRBJ1-1,CASAPTANTEAFF,TGTGCCAGCGCCCCGACTGCGAACACTGAAGCTTTCTTT
-,TRBD1,TRBV29-1,TRBJ1-2,CGGQGGDGYTF,TGCGGGGGACAGGGAGGGGATGGCTACACCTTC
-,TRBD1,TRBV7-2,TRBJ1-1,CASRFPGQVGEAFF,TGTGCCAGCAGATTTCCGGGACAGGTGGGTGAAGCTTTCTTT
-,-,TRBV5-6,TRBJ1-2,CASRGLPEYGYTF,TGTGCCAGCCGTGGGCTTCCTGAGTATGGCTACACCTTC
-,TRBD1,TRBV28,TRBJ1-2,CASSYSQGQVDGYTF,TGTGCCAGCAGTTACTCACAGGGGCAAGTCGATGGCTACACCTTC
-,-,TRBV4-2,TRBJ2-1,CASSQEAELGQIF,TGTGCCAGCAGCCAAGAAGCCGAACTGGGGCAGATCTTC
-,-,TRBV15,TRBJ1-4,CATSRGSQRAGEKLFF,TGTGCCACCAGCAGAGGCTCCCAGCGGGCAGGCGAAAAACTGTTTTTT
-,TRBD2,TRBV7-2,TRBJ2-1,CASSPLAGGRSYNEQFF,TGTGCCAGCAGCCCCCTAGCGGGGGGTCGCTCCTACAATGAGCAGTTCTTC
-,TRBD1,TRBV4-3,TRBJ1-2,CASSQARTGYSGYTF,TGCGCCAGCAGCCAGGCCCGGACAGGGTATAGTGGCTACACCTTC
-,-,TRBV19,TRBJ1-2,CASSIEAGLYGYTF,TGTGCCAGTAGTATAGAGGCAGGGCTCTATGGCTACACCTTC
-,TRBD2,TRBV5-1,TRBJ2-2,CASSLVLLAGENTGELFF,TGCGCCAGCAGCTTGGTCCTCCTAGCGGGGGAGAACACCGGGGAGCTGTTTTTT
-,-,TRBV6-1,TRBJ1-1,CASSGYGEAFF,TGTGCCAGCAGTGGTTACGGTGAAGCTTTCTTT
-,-,TRBV2,TRBJ2-7,CASSESGYEQYF,TGTGCCAGCAGTGAATCCGGGTACGAGCAGTACTTC
few,TRBD1,TRBV5-5,TRBJ1-1,CASSLRDRWTEAFF,TGTGCCAGCAGCTTGAGGGACAGATGGACTGAAGCTTTCTTT
once,TRBD2,TRBV7-2,TRBJ2-7,CASSLSPTGSGGGIGEQYF,TGTGCCAGCAGCTTATCTCCTACGGGGTCGGGCGGGGGGATTGGAGAGCAGTACTTC
-,-,TRBV2,TRBJ1-6,CASSVGGGSPLHF,TGTGCCAGCAGTGTAGGGGGGGGTTCACCCCTCCACTTT
-,-,TRBV20-1,TRBJ2-1,CSAREQGRVF,TGCAGTGCTAGAGAACAGGGCAGGGTCTTC
-,-,TRBV9,TRBJ1-2,CASSADSRAGYTF,TGTGCCAGCAGCGCCGACTCCCGTGCCGGCTACACCTTC
-,-,TRBV15,TRBJ2-7,CATSRGGVSGVDEQYF,TGTGCCACCAGCAGAGGGGGGGTATCGGGAGTTGACGAGCAGTACTTC
-,-,TRBV7-3,TRBJ2-3,CASSLGQGSTDTQYF,TGTGCCAGCAGCTTAGGGCAGGGATCCACAGATACGCAGTATTTT
-,TRBD1,TRBV7-2,TRBJ1-5,CASSLVAGTGVGLNQPQHF,TGTGCCAGCAGCTTAGTGGCTGGGACAGGGGTCGGCCTTAATCAGCCCCAGCATTTT
-,TRBD1,TRBV7-2,TRBJ2-7,CASRYAGTGGVEQYF,TGTGCCAGCAGGTACGCCGGGACAGGGGGCGTCGAGCAGTACTTC
-,-,TRBV6-6,TRBJ1-2,CASSRQHGYTF,TGTGCCAGCAGTCGACAGCATGGCTACACCTTC
-,-,TRBV6-5,TRBJ1-5,CASSSWGGSNQPQHF,TGTGCCAGCAGTAGCTGGGGGGGCAGCAATCAGCCCCAGCATTTT
-,TRBD1,TRBV9,TRBJ1-2,CASSPRQGPANYGYTF,TGTGCCAGCAGCCCTCGACAGGGGCCTGCTAACTATGGCTACACCTTC
once,TRBD1,TRBV10-3,TRBJ2-1,CAISPGMGMGTGLNEQFF,TGTGCCATCAGTCCCGGGATGGGGATGGGGACAGGGCTCAATGAGCAGTTCTTC
once,-,TRBV7-2,TRBJ2-7,CASSSQGYEQYF,TGTGCCAGCAGCTCGCAGGGCTACGAGCAGTACTTC
-,-,TRBV7-3,TRBJ1-4,CASSLTTGEKLFF,TGTGCCAGCAGCTTAACGACAGGTGAAAAACTGTTTTTT
-,TRBD1,TRBV5-6,TRBJ1-2,CASSLSKTGLPNYGYTF,TGTGCCAGCAGCCTCTCAAAGACAGGGCTCCCTAACTATGGCTACACCTTC
few,-,TRBV2,TRBJ2-3,CASRRRTQYF,TGTGCCAGCAGGAGGAGGACCCAGTATTTT
-,TRBD1,TRBV14,TRBJ1-1,CASSQATGWNTEAFF,TGTGCCAGCAGCCAGGCGACAGGGTGGAACACTGAAGCTTTCTTT
-,TRBD1,TRBV27,TRBJ2-3,CASSLFQGASDTQYF,TGTGCCAGCAGTTTATTTCAGGGGGCATCAGATACGCAGTATTTT